The rows below give T cell receptor beta chains drawn from one sample of a study of OX40 agonist ivuxolimab in advanced cancers. Data came from immunoSEQ multiplex PCR; TCRdb stores just in-frame clones and leaves some out. The profile shows roughly 53,000 clones, approximately 88% of them singletons. The input for sequencing was CD4+ or CD8+ T cells sorted from blood, taken in a trial of the OX40 agonist ivuxolimab. The source of these receptors is an adult with an advanced solid tumor such as melanoma, head and neck, liver or kidney cancer. Both conserved end residues are part of each CDR3. Each record gives: J gene, V gene, D gene, CDR3 protein, CDR3 DNA. The D gene is left open where the match is weak.

TRBJ1-5 TRBV2 . CASSSSRSQPQHF TGTGCCAGCAGCTCGTCCCGGAGTCAGCCCCAGCATTTT
TRBJ2-3 TRBV6-6 . CASSYSTRHSTDTQYF TGTGCCAGCAGTTACTCGACTCGACACAGCACAGATACGCAGTATTTT
TRBJ2-1 TRBV19 TRBD2 CASSKGLAGGPPYNEQFF TGTGCCAGTAGTAAGGGACTAGCGGGGGGCCCCCCGTACAATGAGCAGTTCTTC
TRBJ2-7 TRBV11-2 TRBD1 CASSWTGTYEQYF TGTGCCAGCAGCTGGACAGGGACCTACGAGCAGTACTTC
TRBJ2-5 TRBV28 . CASSLFQGRQTQYF TGTGCCAGCAGTTTGTTTCAGGGGAGGCAGACCCAGTACTTC
TRBJ2-1 TRBV5-1 TRBD2 CASSLDPGLAGAYNEQFF TGCGCCAGCAGCTTGGACCCGGGACTAGCGGGGGCCTACAATGAGCAGTTCTTC
TRBJ1-3 TRBV5-1 . CASSLVSPGSGNTIYF TGCGCCAGCAGCTTGGTGTCTCCGGGTTCTGGAAACACCATATATTTT
TRBJ2-5 TRBV2 . CASSDTGTQETQYF TGTGCCAGCAGCGACACAGGGACCCAAGAGACCCAGTACTTC
TRBJ2-7 TRBV28 . CASSLRDTSSYEQYF TGTGCCAGCAGTCTCCGGGACACAAGCTCCTACGAGCAGTACTTC
TRBJ2-3 TRBV4-1 . CASSQDSRQSTDTQYF TGCGCCAGCAGCCAAGACTCCAGGCAGAGCACAGATACGCAGTATTTT
TRBJ1-4 TRBV28 . CASSRTLEREKLFF TGTGCCAGCAGTCGGACACTAGAGCGGGAAAAACTGTTTTTT
TRBJ1-1 TRBV18 . CASSRGKPGDTEAFF TGTGCCAGCTCACGCGGCAAGCCGGGGGACACTGAAGCTTTCTTT
TRBJ1-5 TRBV18 . CASSPFQEPQRNQPQHF TGTGCCAGCTCACCATTCCAGGAGCCTCAGCGCAATCAGCCCCAGCATTTT
TRBJ1-1 TRBV27 . CASSSARKNTEAFF TGTGCCAGCAGTTCGGCCAGGAAGAACACTGAAGCTTTCTTT
TRBJ2-5 TRBV19 . CASSMGASQETQYF TGTGCCAGTAGTATGGGGGCCTCCCAAGAGACCCAGTACTTC
TRBJ2-1 TRBV19 TRBD2 CASSRGLAGLSSYNEQFF TGTGCCAGTAGTAGGGGACTAGCGGGCCTGAGCTCCTACAATGAGCAGTTCTTC